One and the same sample provided the 17 T cell receptor beta chains below, sequenced in a study of patients and donors after allogeneic stem cell transplantation. One entry per CDR3 protein, called by TCRdb with MiXCR from the RT-PCR reads. The repertoire includes 150,000 to 250,000 distinct CDR3 sequences, around two fifths of them detected once, and around 35% sits in the top ten. Specimen: blood, either unsorted or a sorted T cell fraction (not recorded which). The receptors come from a human donor who was either an allogeneic HSCT recipient or a stem cell or donor lymphocyte infusion donor (not recorded which). It is not recorded whose cells these are; they may come from a transplant donor.

The V call is TRBV4-2, the J call TRBJ2-7, with 8 positions matching TRBD2. V was clipped by 0 bases and J by 3 bases; unmatched bases: 7. Per germline, CDR1 LGHNA and CDR2 YNFKEQ. This CDR3 comprises 16 residues. This CDR3 reads CASSQEWPSGFYEQYF. The CDR3 coding sequence is TGTGCCAGCAGCCAAGAGTGGCCTAGCGGGTTCTACGAGCAGTACTTC.

The rearrangement links TRBV3-1 to TRBJ2-2, with TRBD1 identical over 7 bases. This CDR3 has 18 residues. Trimming cost V 0 bases and J 2 bases; bases outside gene matches: 9. Germline CDR1 reads LGHDT; CDR2 reads YNNKEL (reference sequence). The CDR3 loop reads CASSQESRGQINTGELFF. The DNA of the CDR3 is TGTGCCAGCAGCCAAGAATCCAGGGGACAGATAAACACCGGGGAGCTGTTTTTT.

The CDR3 sequence: CASSPGLAGRIGSTDTQYF. CDR3 bases: TGTGCCAGCAGTCCCGGACTAGCGGGAAGAATTGGTAGCACAGATACGCAGTATTTT. This chain joins TRBV12-3 or TRBV12-4 and TRBJ2-3, with TRBD2 matching over 12 bases. The CDR3 spans 19 residues. V was clipped by 5 bases and J by 0 bases; unmatched bases: 12.

This chain connects TRBV6-5 to TRBJ2-1; no clear D gene. Trimming stripped 4 bases from V and 3 bases from J, with 10 bases between. The germline gives CDR1 MNHEY, CDR2 SVGAGI. There are 14 residues in the CDR3. The CDR3 DNA is TGTGCCAGCAGTTGGAGAACGGACTACAATGAGCAGTTCTTC. This translates into CASSWRTDYNEQFF.

The chain links TRBV9 to TRBJ2-1; 10 nucleotides agree with TRBD2. CDR1 and CDR2 from the germline V gene are SGDLS and YYNGEE. The CDR3 loop spans 14 amino acids. V lost 2 bases, J lost 8 bases, and 4 bases stayed unmatched. The CDR3 spells CASSVILAGHEQFF. The DNA of the CDR3 is TGTGCCAGCAGCGTGATACTAGCGGGACATGAGCAGTTCTTC.

V usage is TRBV3-1 and J usage is TRBJ2-1, with 11 bases fitting TRBD2. This CDR3 has 18 residues. The germline gives CDR1 LGHDT, CDR2 YNNKEL (reference sequence). J gave up 8 bases and V 1 base, and 13 bases lay outside the gene matches. The DNA of the CDR3 is TGTGCCAGCAGCCAAGTAGCGAGGGGGCCTAGCGGGAGGTATGAGCAGTTCTTC. This gives the protein CASSQVARGPSGRYEQFF.

V gene TRBV7-9 combines with J gene TRBJ2-1, with D possibly TRBD2 on 5 matching bases. Trimming removed 6 bases at V and 9 bases at J, with 21 bases between. The CDR3 is 15 amino acids. The germline CDR1 and CDR2 sequences are SEHNR and FQNEAQ (reference sequence). The chain's CDR3 is CASSRTTGKLSEQFF. CDR3 DNA: TGTGCCAGCAGTCGGACGACGGGAAAGCTTAGTGAGCAGTTCTTC.

J is TRBJ2-3 and V is TRBV5-1, with D tentatively TRBD2 (5 bases). This CDR3 is built from 15 residues. CDR1 and CDR2 (germline): SGHRS, YFSETQ. V lost 5 bases, J lost 2 bases, and 15 bases lay in between. The CDR3 nucleotides are TGCGCCAGCAGGACAACCGGGATTGACACAGATACGCAGTATTTT. Translation gives CASRTTGIDTDTQYF.

This chain connects TRBV28 to TRBJ1-5; D remains unclear. The V end was cut by 3 bases, the J end by 7 bases, with 16 bases between. The length of the CDR3 is 15 residues. Germline V CDR1 and CDR2: MDHEN, SYDVKM. CDR3 DNA sequence: TGTGCCAGCAGTTTGTTAGGGAAAGGAGAACAGCCCCAGCATTTT. Protein product: CASSLLGKGEQPQHF.

The chain links TRBV7-9 to TRBJ2-2; no firm D call. The germline V and J ends were trimmed by 6 bases and 0 bases, with 14 bases remaining between them. Per the germline V gene, CDR1 is SEHNR and CDR2 is FQNEAQ (reference sequence). The CDR3 extends over 16 amino acids. CDR3 residues: CASSTASTPNTGELFF. The DNA for the CDR3 is TGTGCCAGCAGTACCGCTAGTACCCCGAACACCGGGGAGCTGTTTTTT.

In this sample, this clonotype turned up a few times. Here the CDR3 DNA reads TGTGCCAGCAGTTTCGATCACAGGGGAATGAACACTGAAGCTTTCTTT. Translating it yields CASSFDHRGMNTEAFF. This chain links TRBV28 with TRBJ1-1; 7 bases agree with TRBD1. The V segment lost 3 bases and the J segment 0 bases; nucleotides outside the gene matches: 7. The germline V gene has CDR1 MDHEN and CDR2 SYDVKM. CDR3 length equals 16 residues. Looking up the rest from reference TRBV28 and TRBJ1-1 gives the full variable domain: DVKVTQSSRYLVKRTGEKVFLECVQDMDHENMFWYRQDPGLGLRLIYFSYDVKMKEKGDIPEGYSVSREKKERFSLILESASTNQTSMYLCASSFDHRGMNTEAFFGQGTRLTVV.

This clonotype was recorded a few times. V usage is TRBV5-6 and J usage is TRBJ1-1, with D possibly matching TRBD1 (6 bases). Germline V lookup: CDR1 SGHDT, CDR2 YYEEEE. Between the trimmed V and J ends, which lost 4 bases and 7 bases, there was a span of 11 bases. This CDR3 has 12 amino acids. DNA of the CDR3: TGTGCCAGCAGCCTTCAGGGGCATGAAGCTTTCTTT. It codes for CASSLQGHEAFF.

The CDR3 protein is CATSITQGSGSNQPQHF. CDR3 DNA sequence: TGTGCCACCAGCATTACACAGGGGAGCGGCAGCAATCAGCCCCAGCATTTT. The chain couples TRBV15 to TRBJ1-5; 7 bases are shared with TRBD1. Trimming at V came to 4 bases and at J to 1 base, leaving 10 bases not matched to a gene. The CDR3 contains 17 residues. Per the germline V gene, CDR1 is LNHNV and CDR2 is YYDKDF (reference sequence). Complete variable domain (other parts from reference TRBV15 and TRBJ1-5): DAMVIQNPRYQVTQFGKPVTLSCSQTLNHNVMYWYQQKSSQAPKLLFHYYDKDFNNEADTPDNFQSRRPNTSFCFLDIRSPGLGDTAMYLCATSITQGSGSNQPQHFGDGTRLSIL.

The chain uses TRBV28 and TRBJ1-6, with D possibly TRBD1 on 6 matching bases. Germline CDR1 reads MDHEN; CDR2 reads SYDVKM. The CDR3 runs 15 residues. Trimming took off 1 base at V and 9 bases at J, with 13 bases between the two ends. The CDR3 nucleotides read TGTGCCAGCAGTTTATTCGGGGGCCCGGGTTCACCCCTCCACTTT. Translated: CASSLFGGPGSPLHF.

The chain recombines TRBV5-1 with TRBJ1-1; 8 nucleotides agree with TRBD1. The CDR3 is 13 amino acids. V lost 4 bases to trimming and J lost 5 bases; unmatched junction nucleotides: 4. Germline lookup yields CDR1 SGHRS and CDR2 YFSETQ. CDR3 sequence (DNA): TGCGCCAGCAGCCCCAGGGGGCTTACTGAAGCTTTCTTT. Amino acid sequence: CASSPRGLTEAFF.

This clonotype was seen a handful of times. This chain joins TRBV29-1 and TRBJ2-1; D is uncertain. V dropped 1 base and J dropped 0 bases, with 16 bases sitting between them. CDR1 is SQVTM and CDR2 is ANQGSEA in the germline V gene. The CDR3 contains 17 residues. The CDR3: CSVEGPWEASSYNEQFF. In DNA, the CDR3 is TGCAGCGTTGAAGGCCCGTGGGAAGCCAGCTCCTACAATGAGCAGTTCTTC.

CDR3 nucleotide sequence: TGTGCCAGCGGCACCCCGACAGGGATCGGCACTGAAGCTTTCTTT. This gives the protein CASGTPTGIGTEAFF. The V and J genes are TRBV28 and TRBJ1-1; 7 bases line up with TRBD1. Germline CDR1 reads MDHEN; CDR2 reads SYDVKM. The trim removed 8 bases at V and 4 bases at J, leaving 13 bases unmatched. This CDR3 is built from 15 residues.